The source of this T cell receptor beta chain is a study of T cells in narcolepsy. In the study overall: Healthy controls were enrolled alongside patients with narcolepsy type 1 or type 2.

TCRdb's table, derived via immunoSEQ multiplex PCR, lists solely in-frame clones and lacks some. Here the sample spans 25,000 to 35,000 clones, 70% to 80% being singletons. As for this clone: The antigen is undetermined.

Whole-study results and caveats: HCRT-specific and TRIB2-specific autoreactive clonotypes appeared among same-patient CSF and blood CD4+ clonotypes. In some patient and control memory CD4+ samples, autoreactive clones were absent.

The sequenced material came from CD45RA- memory CD4+ T cells from PBMCs. The sequence was collected from a human donor with narcolepsy.

The CDR3 DNA reads TGTGCCAGCAGCTCGCAACAGGGTAGGAGAAATGAGCAGTTCTTC. This gives the protein CASSSQQGRRNEQFF. This chain uses TRBV7-6 with TRBJ2-1; TRBD1 might be the D (6 bases). In germline, CDR1 is SGHVS, CDR2 FNYEAQ. Trimming pared 4 bases from V and 7 bases from J, leaving 17 bases between. CDR3 length: 15 amino acids.